A single sample is the source of the 8 T cell receptor beta chains below, sequenced in a study of shared clonotypes between healthy human individuals. Using immunoSEQ multiplex PCR, the repertoire was profiled, and TCRdb retains in-frame clones only, with some absent. The sample lists approximately 1,500,000 clones; more than 95% were seen once. Source material: naive CD4+ T cells sorted from blood. Subset noted: CD45RA+ positively selected. The receptors derive from a man between 25 and 39 years old in good health.

This clone was counted a single time. This chain uses TRBV5-1 with TRBJ2-2; 8 bases match TRBD2. This CDR3 has 15 residues. The trim removed 2 bases at V and 5 bases at J, leaving 5 bases unmatched. Germline CDR1 is SGHRS and CDR2 is YFSETQ. CDR3 residues: CASSFTSGTTGELFF. The CDR3 coding sequence is TGCGCCAGCAGCTTCACTAGCGGAACAACCGGGGAGCTGTTTTTT.

As DNA, the CDR3 is TGTGCCAGCAGTGAAGGGGGACAGGGACGCGAGCAGTACTTC. It encodes CASSEGGQGREQYF. This rearrangement joins TRBV2 to TRBJ2-7, with 9 bases that match TRBD1. With 1 base clipped from V and 6 bases from J, the junction kept 4 bases outside the gene matches. The CDR3 contains 14 residues. CDR1 and CDR2 from the germline V gene are SNHLY and FYNNEI.

The sample holds one count of this clone. The chain has TRBV5-1 and TRBJ1-4, with 8 positions matching TRBD1. From germline, CDR1 is SGHRS and CDR2 YFSETQ. CDR3 size: 15 residues. V gave up 0 bases and J gave up 8 bases; unmatched junction bases: 6. For the CDR3, the DNA is TGCGCCAGCAGCTTGGGCTCCGGGACAGGCGAAAAACTGTTTTTT. Translation gives CASSLGSGTGEKLFF. The full variable domain, rest sourced from reference TRBV5-1 and TRBJ1-4, is KAGVTQTPRYLIKTRGQQVTLSCSPISGHRSVSWYQQTPGQGLQFLFEYFSETQRNKGNFPGRFSGRQFSNSRSEMNVSTLELGDSALYLCASSLGSGTGEKLFFGSGTQLSVL.

The V and J genes are TRBV14 and TRBJ2-1, with 7 bases matching TRBD1. This CDR3 comprises 16 residues. CDR1 is SGHDN, CDR2 FVKESK, per germline. V trimming: 1 base; J trimming: 7 bases; junction bases outside the gene matches: 10. CDR3 in DNA: TGTGCCAGCAGCCAAGTTTTCGCGGCCAGGGGGAATGAGCAGTTCTTC. The encoded protein is CASSQVFAARGNEQFF.

The V gene is TRBV27, the J gene TRBJ1-1; a possible D gene is TRBD1 (5 bases). Germline V CDR1 and CDR2: MNHEY, SMNVEV (reference sequence). This CDR3 has 14 residues. The germline V and J ends were trimmed by 10 bases and 3 bases, with 18 bases remaining between them. The CDR3 nucleotides read TGTGCCACCAAAGTAGATGGAGGGGACACTGAAGCTTTCTTT. The encoded protein is CATKVDGGDTEAFF.

Here the CDR3 reads CASRRTGVITGELFF. In nucleotides, the CDR3 is TGTGCCAGCAGACGCACAGGGGTCATCACCGGGGAGCTGTTTTTT. The rearrangement joins TRBV7-9 to TRBJ2-2, with 7 positions matching TRBD1. This CDR3 has 15 residues. V gave up 6 bases and J gave up 4 bases; unmatched junction bases: 8. Germline V gene sequence: CDR1 SEHNR, CDR2 FQNEAQ (reference sequence).

This chain joins TRBV5-1 and TRBJ2-7; D is possibly TRBD2 (6 bases). The CDR3 sequence is 16 residues long. With 5 bases removed from V and 1 base from J, the gap between germline ends came to 19 bases. Germline CDR1 and CDR2: SGHRS and YFSETQ. CDR3 coding DNA: TGCGCCAGCAGGCAGAACCAGCGGGTCTGGTCCTACGAGCAGTACTTC. This codes for CASRQNQRVWSYEQYF.

The chain uses TRBV19 and TRBJ2-1, with TRBD1 identical over 7 bases. Germline CDR1 LNHDA, CDR2 SQIVND (reference sequence). The V gene end was trimmed by 2 bases and the J gene end by 8 bases; junction bases not matched to a gene: 6. The CDR3 is 14 residues long. The CDR3 sequence: CASSIRTGSDEQFF. CDR3 bases: TGTGCCAGTAGTATAAGGACAGGCTCGGATGAGCAGTTCTTC.